The 14 T cell receptor beta chains presented below share a single source sample, sequenced in a study of blood T cell repertoires in COVID-19. Method: immunoSEQ multiplex PCR; TCRdb's copy keeps in-frame clones and lacks some. The sample has approximately 180,000 clones; 75% to 90% are singletons. Sequenced material: PBMCs or T cells enriched from blood (not recorded which). These receptors all come from a man in his forties who had recovered from COVID-19.

This chain joins TRBV5-5 and TRBJ1-5; TRBD1 might be the D (6 bases). The V gene lost 0 bases and the J gene lost 0 bases, with 10 bases spanning the gap. Germline CDR1 SGHKS, CDR2 YYEKEE (reference sequence). CDR3 size: 16 residues. Here the CDR3 reads CASSLGTDFSNQPQHF. The CDR3 nucleotides read TGTGCCAGCAGCTTGGGGACAGACTTTAGCAATCAGCCCCAGCATTTT. Combining the CDR3 with reference TRBV5-5 and TRBJ1-5 gives the whole variable domain DAGVTQSPTHLIKTRGQQVTLRCSPISGHKSVSWYQQVLGQGPQFIFQYYEKEERGRGNFPDRFSARQFPNYSSELNVNALLLGDSALYLCASSLGTDFSNQPQHFGDGTRLSIL.

V gene TRBV7-3 combines with J gene TRBJ2-1, with 10 nucleotides matching TRBD2. V lost 2 bases, J lost 5 bases, and 9 bases stayed unmatched. In germline, CDR1 is SGHTA, CDR2 FQGTGA. This CDR3 is 17 amino acids long. This chain's CDR3 is CASSLSTGTSEHNEQFF. Written as DNA, the CDR3 is TGTGCCAGCAGCTTATCGACCGGGACTAGCGAACACAATGAGCAGTTCTTC.

In its sample, this clone was seen many times. CDR3 sequence reads: CASSLDSSPAHNEQFF. DNA for the CDR3: TGTGCCAGCAGCTTAGACAGTTCCCCGGCCCACAATGAGCAGTTCTTC. This sequence joins TRBV5-4 and TRBJ2-1; TRBD1 is a possible D gene (5 bases). CDR1 is SGHNT and CDR2 is YYREEE in the germline V gene (reference sequence). The CDR3 has 16 residues. V was trimmed by 2 bases and J by 5 bases, leaving 17 bases between them.

This sequence joins TRBV9 and TRBJ2-3, with D possibly being TRBD1 (5 bases). V was trimmed by 0 bases and J by 11 bases, leaving 13 bases between them. Germline V lookup: CDR1 SGDLS, CDR2 YYNGEE. The CDR3 length is 13 residues. CDR3 protein: CASSVDYQGMQYF. The DNA of the CDR3 is TGTGCCAGCAGCGTAGATTATCAGGGAATGCAGTATTTT. Supplemented by reference TRBV9 and TRBJ2-3, the full variable domain reads DSGVTQTPKHLITATGQRVTLRCSPRSGDLSVYWYQQSLDQGLQFLIQYYNGEERAKGNILERFSAQQFPDLHSELNLSSLELGDSALYFCASSVDYQGMQYFGPGTRLTVL.

This clone was picked up a small number of times. An end of the junction differs from the germline gene, which may be a read error. The chain joins TRBV10-3 to TRBJ1-1; no firm D call. CDR1 and CDR2 (germline): ENHRY, SYGVKD. The CDR3 extends over 13 amino acids. The CDR3 DNA reads as TGTGCCATCGGTGACGGGAGGGCCCCTGAAGCTTTCTTT. It translates to CAIGDGRAPEAFF.

The CDR3 DNA is TGTGCCACCACATCCTCGACAGATACGCAGTATTTT. Protein product: CATTSSTDTQYF. The chain employs TRBV11-2 and TRBJ2-3; D is unresolved. The CDR3 has 12 residues. V lost 10 bases to trimming and J lost 3 bases, with 11 bases between them. Germline V CDR1 and CDR2: SGHAT, FQNNGV.

The chain employs TRBV27 and TRBJ2-7, with 8 bases aligning to TRBD2. Looked up from germline, CDR1 is MNHEY and CDR2 is SMNVEV (reference sequence). Losses at the gene ends were 5 bases for V and 7 bases for J; bases not matched to a gene: 4. The CDR3 covers 12 residues. The CDR3 nucleotides are TGTGCCAGCAGTCCCTTAGCGGGAGAGCAGTACTTC. This codes for CASSPLAGEQYF.

This chain links TRBV2 with TRBJ2-1; TRBD1 aligns across 9 bases. The CDR3 extends over 13 amino acids. Germline CDR1 is SNHLY and CDR2 is FYNNEI. The V segment lost 3 bases and the J segment 15 bases; nucleotides outside the gene matches: 9. CDR3 nucleotide sequence: TGTGCCAGCAGTGACCCCTGGGGACAGGGTTGGTTCTTC. The encoded protein is CASSDPWGQGWFF. Looking up the rest from reference TRBV2 and TRBJ2-1 gives the full variable domain: EPEVTQTPSHQVTQMGQEVILRCVPISNHLYFYWYRQILGQKVEFLVSFYNNEISEKSEIFDDQFSVERPDGSNFTLKIRSTKLEDSAMYFCASSDPWGQGWFFGPGTRLTVL.

This chain connects TRBV25-1 to TRBJ1-1, with D possibly being TRBD1 (5 bases). Germline loops: CDR1 MGHDK, CDR2 SYGVNS. Trimming shortened V by 5 bases and J by 11 bases, and 24 bases separated the two germline ends. The CDR3 sequence is 15 residues long. The CDR3 protein is CASSIQGESRFGAFF. The CDR3 DNA follows: TGTGCCAGCAGTATCCAAGGGGAAAGCCGGTTTGGGGCTTTCTTT.

Turning to this clone: Other DNA sequences in this specimen translate into the identical CDR3. The chain has TRBV2 and TRBJ1-5; maybe TRBD1 (6 bases). Germline V gene lookup returns CDR1 SNHLY and CDR2 FYNNEI. The ends were cut back, 6 bases at V and 3 bases at J, with 12 bases in the middle. The CDR3 loop spans 14 amino acids. This CDR3 reads CASSDRTPNQPQHF. In nucleotides, the CDR3 is TGTGCCAGCAGCGACAGGACACCCAATCAGCCCCAGCATTTT.

The chain couples TRBV27 to TRBJ1-2; 11 bases are shared with TRBD1. The CDR3 has 15 amino acids. J lost 7 bases, V lost 4 bases, and 8 bases had no gene match. Germline loops: CDR1 MNHEY, CDR2 SMNVEV (reference sequence). The DNA of the CDR3 is TGTGCCAGCAGTTCCACCGGACAGGGGGCTGTTGGCTACACCTTC. Protein sequence: CASSSTGQGAVGYTF.

The chain recombines TRBV6-5 with TRBJ1-1, with D perhaps TRBD1 (6 bases). Trimming left V 1 base short and J 1 base short, with 10 bases between. The CDR3 has 15 residues. CDR1 MNHEY and CDR2 SVGAGI come from the germline V gene. CDR3 nucleotides: TGTGCCAGCAGTTACTGGCGGGGGCAGAACACTGAAGCTTTCTTT. This translates into CASSYWRGQNTEAFF.

The rearrangement links TRBV5-1 to TRBJ2-1; the match to TRBD2 covers 7 bases. Germline trimming cut 3 bases from V and 3 bases from J; bases unmatched to any gene: 6. The CDR3 length is 15 residues. Germline CDR1 and CDR2: SGHRS and YFSETQ. For the CDR3, the DNA is TGCGCCAGCAGCTCCCAAGGGACTAACTACAATGAGCAGTTCTTC. Protein sequence: CASSSQGTNYNEQFF.

This clone was recorded a few times. This chain joins TRBV5-1 and TRBJ2-7, with 11 bases fitting TRBD1. CDR1 is SGHRS and CDR2 is YFSETQ in the germline V gene. This CDR3 is 15 amino acids long. V gave up 5 bases and J gave up 3 bases; unmatched junction bases: 7. The CDR3 DNA reads TGCGCCAGCAGTCGGACCGGGACAGGGGGCTACGAGCAGTACTTC. This encodes CASSRTGTGGYEQYF.